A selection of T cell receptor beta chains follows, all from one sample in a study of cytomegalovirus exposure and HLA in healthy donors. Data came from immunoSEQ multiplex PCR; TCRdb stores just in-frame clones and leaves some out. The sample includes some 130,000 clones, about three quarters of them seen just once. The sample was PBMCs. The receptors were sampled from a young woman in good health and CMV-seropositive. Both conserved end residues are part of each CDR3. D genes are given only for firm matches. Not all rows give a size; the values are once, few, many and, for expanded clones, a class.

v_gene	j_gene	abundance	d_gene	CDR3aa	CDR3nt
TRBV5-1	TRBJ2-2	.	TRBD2	CASSLRGLAGAANTGELFF	TGCGCCAGCAGCTTAAGGGGCCTAGCGGGGGCCGCGAACACCGGGGAGCTGTTTTTT
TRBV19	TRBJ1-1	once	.	CASSIARGAEAFF	TGTGCCAGTAGTATCGCGCGGGGGGCTGAAGCTTTCTTT
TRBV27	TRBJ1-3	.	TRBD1	CASSPTGPGNTIYF	TGTGCCAGCAGCCCGACAGGGCCTGGAAACACCATATATTTT
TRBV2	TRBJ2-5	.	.	CASKFWQGRETQYF	TGTGCCAGCAAATTTTGGCAGGGGAGAGAGACCCAGTACTTC
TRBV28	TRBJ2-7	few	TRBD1	CASSLYQGRQGRTYEQYF	TGTGCCAGCAGTTTATATCAGGGGAGACAGGGACGGACCTACGAGCAGTACTTC
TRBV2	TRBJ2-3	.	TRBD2	CASSDRGGTDTQYF	TGTGCCAGCAGTGATCGGGGGGGCACAGATACGCAGTATTTT
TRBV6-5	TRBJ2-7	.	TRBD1	CASSRTGGLYEQYF	TGTGCCAGCAGCCGGACAGGGGGGCTCTACGAGCAGTACTTC
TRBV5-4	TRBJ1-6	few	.	CASRAGTDNSPLHF	TGTGCCAGCAGAGCCGGGACTGATAATTCACCCCTCCACTTT
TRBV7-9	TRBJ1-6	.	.	CASRSRDSYNSPLHF	TGTGCCAGCCGGTCCCGGGACTCCTATAATTCACCCCTCCACTTT
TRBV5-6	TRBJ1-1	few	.	CASSLWAMFRGATEAFF	TGTGCCAGCAGCTTGTGGGCGATGTTTCGGGGGGCTACTGAAGCTTTCTTT
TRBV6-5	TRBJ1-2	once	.	CASSYSSPSRGYGYTF	TGTGCCAGCAGTTACTCATCCCCCTCCCGCGGGTATGGCTACACCTTC
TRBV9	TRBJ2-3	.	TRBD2	CASSVMFSGGTDTQYF	TGTGCCAGCAGCGTAATGTTTAGCGGGGGAACAGATACGCAGTATTTT
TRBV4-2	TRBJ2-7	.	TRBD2	CASSQAGEGPSYEQYF	TGTGCCAGCAGCCAAGCTGGGGAGGGGCCTTCCTACGAGCAGTACTTC
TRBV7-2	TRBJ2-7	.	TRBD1	CASSPTRDRSSYEQYF	TGTGCCAGCAGCCCCACTAGGGACAGGAGCTCCTACGAGCAGTACTTC
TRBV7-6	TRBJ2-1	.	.	CASSASWEQFF	TGTGCCAGCAGCGCCAGTTGGGAGCAGTTCTTC
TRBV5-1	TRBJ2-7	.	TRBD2	CASSLGGDYVEQYF	TGCGCCAGCAGCTTGGGGGGGGACTACGTCGAGCAGTACTTC
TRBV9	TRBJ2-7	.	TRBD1	CASSITGQGNYEQYF	TGTGCCAGCAGCATCACGGGACAGGGAAACTACGAGCAGTACTTC
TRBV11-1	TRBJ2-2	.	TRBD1	CASSSPQGALTGELFF	TGTGCCAGCAGCTCACCCCAGGGGGCGCTCACCGGGGAGCTGTTTTTT
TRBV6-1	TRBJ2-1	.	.	CASSAVADSYNEQFF	TGTGCCAGCAGTGCCGTAGCGGACTCCTACAATGAGCAGTTCTTC
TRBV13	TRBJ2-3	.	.	CASSHSSSTDTQYF	TGTGCCAGCAGCCACAGTTCTAGCACAGATACGCAGTATTTT
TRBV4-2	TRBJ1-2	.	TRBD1	CASSQDSDRISGYTF	TGTGCCAGCAGCCAAGATTCGGACAGGATTAGTGGCTACACCTTC
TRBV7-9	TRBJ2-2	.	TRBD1	CASSLAGQGVLNTGELFF	TGTGCCAGCAGCTTAGCTGGTCAGGGGGTGTTGAACACCGGGGAGCTGTTTTTT
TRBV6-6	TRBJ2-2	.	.	CASEGAGELFF	TGTGCCAGCGAGGGGGCCGGGGAGCTGTTTTTT
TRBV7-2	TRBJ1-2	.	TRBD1	CASSLGTGNFYGYTF	TGTGCCAGCAGCTTGGGGACAGGGAATTTCTATGGCTACACCTTC
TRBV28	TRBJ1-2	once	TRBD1	CASRPPGTGGLSYTF	TGTGCCAGCAGACCCCCCGGGACAGGGGGCTTAAGCTACACCTTC
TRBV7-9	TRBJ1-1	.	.	CASSHGVVNTEAFF	TGTGCCAGCAGCCACGGGGTTGTGAACACTGAAGCTTTCTTT
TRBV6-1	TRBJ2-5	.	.	CASTRGFQETQYF	TGTGCCAGCACTCGGGGGTTTCAAGAGACCCAGTACTTC